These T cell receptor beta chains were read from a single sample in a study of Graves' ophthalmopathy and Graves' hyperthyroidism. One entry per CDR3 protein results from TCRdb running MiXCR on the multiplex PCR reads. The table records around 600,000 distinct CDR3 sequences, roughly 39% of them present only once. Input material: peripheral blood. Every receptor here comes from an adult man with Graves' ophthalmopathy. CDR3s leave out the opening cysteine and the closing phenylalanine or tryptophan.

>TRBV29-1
SVAGDGPRGGYT
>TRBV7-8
ASSRTGSSGNT
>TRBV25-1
ASSPNLAGVYNEQF
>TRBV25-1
ASSEYKGTGNSPLH
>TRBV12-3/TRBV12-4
ASRKAATNEKLF
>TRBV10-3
AISVGLGGTGELF
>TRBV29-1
SVGVTAYEQY
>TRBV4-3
ASSQDGKEPYDYGYT
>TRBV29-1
SVVGEGMGEKLF
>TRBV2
ASGQGDSSQPQY
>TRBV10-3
AISERGQGNSPLH
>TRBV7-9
ASSVQGSSDSPLH
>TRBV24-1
ATSDIGTYNTGETQY
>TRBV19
ASSKGSYGYT
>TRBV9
ASKPGQGSTGELF
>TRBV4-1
ASSQSREGATYGYT
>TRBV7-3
ASSLVGGGNTGELF
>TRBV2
ASSMGNEQF
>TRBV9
ASSQGDRGPPLH
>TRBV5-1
ASSLQMDSPLH
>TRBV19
ASSFGTGESRTEAF
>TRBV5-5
ASSFGLADSYEQY
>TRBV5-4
ASSLDPRGSYEQY
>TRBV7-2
ASSLRLAGAGEQY
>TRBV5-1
ASSFGFLAGETQY
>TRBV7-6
ASSLVKGVYSPLH
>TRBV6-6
ASSEVMGSEKLF
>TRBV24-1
ATSDTGQVGYGYT
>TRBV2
ASRPGRTFTEAF
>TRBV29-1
SASGQERGYT
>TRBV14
ASTVSAAGEAF
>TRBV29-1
SGTGNYGYT
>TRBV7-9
ASSPQEGPPTDTQY
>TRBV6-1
ASRSAGGPETQY
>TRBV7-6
ASSLLSGRSNEKLF
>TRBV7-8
ASSLDLALREGQY